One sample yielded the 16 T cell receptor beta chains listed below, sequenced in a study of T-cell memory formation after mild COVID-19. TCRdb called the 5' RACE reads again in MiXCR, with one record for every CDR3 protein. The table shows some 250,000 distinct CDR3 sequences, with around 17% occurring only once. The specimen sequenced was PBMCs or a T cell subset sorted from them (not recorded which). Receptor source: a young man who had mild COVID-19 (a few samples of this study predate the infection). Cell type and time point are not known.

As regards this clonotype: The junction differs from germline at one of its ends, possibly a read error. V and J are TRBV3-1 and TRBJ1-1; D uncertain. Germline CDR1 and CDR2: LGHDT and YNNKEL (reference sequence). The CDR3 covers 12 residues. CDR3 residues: CASSQDERTPHF. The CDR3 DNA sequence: TGTGCCAGCAGCCAAGATGAGAGAACTCCCCACTTT.

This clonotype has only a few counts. The CDR3 nucleotides read TGCGCCAGCAGCCTTCTTGGACAGTCTTATGGCTACACCTTC. As protein: CASSLLGQSYGYTF. V is TRBV4-3 and J is TRBJ1-2, with D possibly being TRBD1 (6 bases). This CDR3 spans 14 amino acids. Trimming shortened V by 4 bases and J by 5 bases, and 14 bases separated the two germline ends. Germline CDR1 LGHNA, CDR2 YSLEER.

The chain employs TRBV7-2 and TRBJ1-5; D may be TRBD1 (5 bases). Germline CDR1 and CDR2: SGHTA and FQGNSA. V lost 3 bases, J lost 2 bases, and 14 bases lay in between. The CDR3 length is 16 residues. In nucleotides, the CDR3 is TGTGCCAGCAGCTTGCGACAGCCAGGTGGCAATCAGCCCCAGCATTTT. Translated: CASSLRQPGGNQPQHF.

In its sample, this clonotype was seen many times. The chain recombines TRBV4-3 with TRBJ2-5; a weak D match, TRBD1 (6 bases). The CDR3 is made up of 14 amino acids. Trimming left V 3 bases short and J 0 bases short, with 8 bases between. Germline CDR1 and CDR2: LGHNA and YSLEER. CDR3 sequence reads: CASSQGTYQETQYF. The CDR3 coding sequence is TGCGCCAGCAGCCAGGGGACATACCAAGAGACCCAGTACTTC.

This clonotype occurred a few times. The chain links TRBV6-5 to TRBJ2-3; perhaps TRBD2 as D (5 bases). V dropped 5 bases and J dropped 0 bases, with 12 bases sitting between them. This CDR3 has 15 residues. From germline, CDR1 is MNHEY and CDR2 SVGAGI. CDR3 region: CASSRTGSSTDTQYF. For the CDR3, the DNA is TGTGCCAGCAGTAGGACTGGTTCTAGCACAGATACGCAGTATTTT.

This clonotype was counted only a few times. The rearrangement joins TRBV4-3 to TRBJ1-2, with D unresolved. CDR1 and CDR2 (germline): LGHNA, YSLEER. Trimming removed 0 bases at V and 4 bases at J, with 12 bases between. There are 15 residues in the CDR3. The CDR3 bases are TGCGCCAGCAGCCAAGAGATCTTGGGGAGCTATGGCTACACCTTC. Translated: CASSQEILGSYGYTF.

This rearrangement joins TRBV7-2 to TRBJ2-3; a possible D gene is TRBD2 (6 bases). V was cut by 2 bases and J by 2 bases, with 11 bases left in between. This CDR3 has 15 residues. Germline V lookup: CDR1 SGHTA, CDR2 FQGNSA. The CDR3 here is CASSLTSTHTDTQYF. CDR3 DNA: TGTGCCAGCAGCTTAACTAGCACTCACACAGATACGCAGTATTTT.

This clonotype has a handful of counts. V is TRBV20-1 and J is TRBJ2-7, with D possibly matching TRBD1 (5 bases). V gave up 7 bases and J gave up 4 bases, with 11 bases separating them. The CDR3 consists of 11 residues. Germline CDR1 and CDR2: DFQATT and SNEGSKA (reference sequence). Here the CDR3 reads CSGKGQYEQYF. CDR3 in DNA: TGCAGTGGGAAGGGGCAATACGAGCAGTACTTC.

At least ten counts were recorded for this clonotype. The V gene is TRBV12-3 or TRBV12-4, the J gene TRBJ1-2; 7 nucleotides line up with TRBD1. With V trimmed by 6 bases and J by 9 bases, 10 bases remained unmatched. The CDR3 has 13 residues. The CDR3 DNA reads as TGTGCCAGCAGCCAGGACAGGTTTTTCCGCTACACCTTC. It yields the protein CASSQDRFFRYTF.

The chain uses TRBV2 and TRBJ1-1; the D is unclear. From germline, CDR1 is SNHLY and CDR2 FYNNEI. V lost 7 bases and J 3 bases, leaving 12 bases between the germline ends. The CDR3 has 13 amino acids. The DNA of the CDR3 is TGTGCCAGCAACGGGAGGCCGGACACTGAAGCTTTCTTT. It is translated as CASNGRPDTEAFF. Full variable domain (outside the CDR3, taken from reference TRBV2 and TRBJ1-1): EPEVTQTPSHQVTQMGQEVILRCVPISNHLYFYWYRQILGQKVEFLVSFYNNEISEKSEIFDDQFSVERPDGSNFTLKIRSTKLEDSAMYFCASNGRPDTEAFFGQGTRLTVV.

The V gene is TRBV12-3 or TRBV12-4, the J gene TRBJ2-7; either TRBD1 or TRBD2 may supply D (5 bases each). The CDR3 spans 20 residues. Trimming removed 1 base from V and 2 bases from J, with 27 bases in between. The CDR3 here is CASSLGGWDSGQSGTYEQYF. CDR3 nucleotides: TGTGCCAGCAGTTTAGGGGGGTGGGATAGTGGGCAGAGCGGAACCTACGAGCAGTACTTC.

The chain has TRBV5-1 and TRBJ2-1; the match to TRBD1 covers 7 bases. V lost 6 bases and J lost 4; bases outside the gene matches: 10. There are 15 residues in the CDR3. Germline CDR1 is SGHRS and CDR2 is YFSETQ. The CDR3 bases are TGCGCCAGCAAGAACAGGGGACCAACGTACAATGAGCAGTTCTTC. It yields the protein CASKNRGPTYNEQFF.

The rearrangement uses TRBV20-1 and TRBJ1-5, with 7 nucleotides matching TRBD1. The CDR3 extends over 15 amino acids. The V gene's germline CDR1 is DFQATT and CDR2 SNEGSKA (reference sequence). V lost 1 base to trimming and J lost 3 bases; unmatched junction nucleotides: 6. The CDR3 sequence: CSARAGTEINQPQHF. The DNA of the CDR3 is TGCAGTGCTAGAGCCGGGACAGAGATCAATCAGCCCCAGCATTTT.

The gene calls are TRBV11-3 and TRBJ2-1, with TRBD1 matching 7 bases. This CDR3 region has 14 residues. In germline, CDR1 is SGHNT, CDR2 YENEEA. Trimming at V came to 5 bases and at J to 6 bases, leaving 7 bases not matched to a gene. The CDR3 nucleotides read TGTGCCAGCAGCCTAACGGGACAGACCAATGAGCAGTTCTTC. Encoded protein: CASSLTGQTNEQFF. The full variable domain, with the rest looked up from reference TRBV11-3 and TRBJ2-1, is EAGVVQSPRYKIIEKKQPVAFWCNPISGHNTLYWYLQNLGQGPELLIRYENEEAVDDSQLPKDRFSAERLKGVDSTLKIQPAELGDSAVYLCASSLTGQTNEQFFGPGTRLTVL.

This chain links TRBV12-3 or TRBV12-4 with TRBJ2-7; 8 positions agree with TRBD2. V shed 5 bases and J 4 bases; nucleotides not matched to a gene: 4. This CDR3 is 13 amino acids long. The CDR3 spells CASSHERGYEQYF. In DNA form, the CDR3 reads TGTGCCAGCAGTCATGAGCGGGGGTACGAGCAGTACTTC.

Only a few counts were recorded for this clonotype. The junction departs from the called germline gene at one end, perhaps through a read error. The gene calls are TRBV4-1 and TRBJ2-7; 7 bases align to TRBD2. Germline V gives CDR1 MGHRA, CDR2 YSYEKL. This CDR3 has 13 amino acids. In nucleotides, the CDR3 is TGCGCCAGCAGTCAAGAGGGAGGGAACGAGCAGTACTTC. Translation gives CASSQEGGNEQYF.